The 24 T cell receptor beta chains listed next were all sequenced from one sample in a study of blood T cell repertoires in COVID-19. The data were produced by immunoSEQ multiplex PCR, yet TCRdb's version contains in-frame clones alone and is incomplete. The table includes fewer than 250,000 clones, roughly 79% detected once. The sequenced sample was peripheral blood. The receptor source for this set is an elderly woman with acute or convalescent COVID-19.

This clone was seen once. The chain carries TRBV6-4 and TRBJ1-1; 8 bases fit TRBD1. Per germline, CDR1 MRHNA and CDR2 SNTAGT. Trimming took 11 bases from V and 6 from J; bases not matched to a gene: 8. The CDR3 has 12 amino acids. CDR3: CAVRGPKAEAFF. In DNA form, the CDR3 reads TGTGCCGTCAGGGGGCCAAAAGCTGAAGCTTTCTTT.

The chain joins TRBV15 to TRBJ1-5, with D perhaps matching TRBD1 (5 bases). This CDR3 has 15 amino acids. Per germline, CDR1 LNHNV and CDR2 YYDKDF (reference sequence). V lost 3 bases and J lost 2, with 11 bases in between. The CDR3: CATSRGEGGNQPQHF. The CDR3 DNA sequence: TGTGCCACCAGCAGGGGGGAGGGAGGCAATCAGCCCCAGCATTTT.

This clone was seen just once. The chain carries TRBV2 and TRBJ1-5; 7 bases align to TRBD1. Trimming cost V 5 bases and J 2 bases; bases outside gene matches: 9. Germline V gene sequence: CDR1 SNHLY, CDR2 FYNNEI. This CDR3 spans 16 amino acids. CDR3 nucleotides: TGTGCCAGCAGTAACCTAGGGGGCGGAGGCAATCAGCCCCAGCATTTT. Its protein product is CASSNLGGGGNQPQHF.

Of note for this clone: This specimen includes other DNA sequences encoding the same CDR3. This chain uses TRBV6-5 with TRBJ1-1, with D possibly being TRBD1 (5 bases). The V gene lost 0 bases and the J gene lost 1 base, with 9 bases spanning the gap. In germline, CDR1 is MNHEY, CDR2 SVGAGI. The CDR3 has 15 residues. The CDR3 coding sequence is TGTGCCAGCAGTTACTCATGGCAGGGGAACACTGAAGCTTTCTTT. Translation: CASSYSWQGNTEAFF.

The V call is TRBV28, the J call TRBJ2-5, with a weak D call TRBD1 (6 bases). V lost 5 bases, J lost 5 bases, and 9 bases lay in between. Per germline, CDR1 MDHEN and CDR2 SYDVKM. This CDR3 region has 12 residues. The CDR3 loop reads CASSHRVETQYF. The CDR3 nucleotides read TGTGCCAGCAGTCACAGGGTGGAGACCCAGTACTTC.

The chain combines TRBV5-1 with TRBJ1-1, with 7 bases that match TRBD1. V was pared by 4 bases and J by 0 bases, with 9 bases of the junction left unmatched. The germline V gene has CDR1 SGHRS and CDR2 YFSETQ. CDR3 size: 16 residues. The CDR3 loop reads CASSESQGSMNTEAFF. For the CDR3, the DNA is TGCGCCAGCAGCGAATCACAGGGGTCCATGAACACTGAAGCTTTCTTT.

The gene calls are TRBV7-2 and TRBJ2-7; the D gene is possibly TRBD1 (6 bases). CDR1 SGHTA and CDR2 FQGNSA come from the germline V gene. The CDR3 length is 16 residues. The V end lost 1 base, the J end lost 3 bases, and 16 bases lay between the germline ends. The CDR3 DNA reads as TGTGCCAGCAGCTTAGATCCTACAGGGAGACGCTACGAGCAGTACTTC. It is translated as CASSLDPTGRRYEQYF.

The chain recombines TRBV11-3 with TRBJ2-1, with 9 bases matching TRBD1. Trimming removed 6 bases from V and 8 bases from J; junction bases left unmatched: 8. This CDR3 contains 14 residues. The germline CDR1 and CDR2 sequences are SGHNT and YENEEA. The CDR3 sequence: CASSRDREEDEQFF. CDR3 DNA sequence: TGTGCCAGCAGTCGGGACAGGGAGGAAGATGAGCAGTTCTTC.

The chain has TRBV6-2 or TRBV6-3 and TRBJ1-2, with TRBD1 identical over 7 bases. The J segment lost 5 bases and the V segment lost 4 bases, leaving 10 bases of the junction unmatched. The CDR3 spans 15 residues. Germline V gene sequence: CDR1 MNHEY, CDR2 SVGEGT. The CDR3 sequence is CASSLYDRAWYGYTF. CDR3 bases: TGTGCCAGCAGTTTGTACGACAGGGCCTGGTATGGCTACACCTTC.

This clone was counted only a few times. This chain links TRBV29-1 with TRBJ1-2; TRBD1 might be the D (6 bases). Trimming took off 3 bases at V and 3 bases at J, with 14 bases between the two ends. This CDR3 region has 14 residues. Germline CDR1 is SQVTM and CDR2 is ANQGSEA. The CDR3: CSVEGAATDYGYTF. In DNA form, the CDR3 reads TGCAGCGTTGAGGGGGCGGCGACCGACTATGGCTACACCTTC.

The rearrangement links TRBV6-5 to TRBJ2-2, with TRBD1 as a possible D gene (6 bases). This CDR3 has 16 residues. Germline values: CDR1 MNHEY, CDR2 SVGAGI. Trimming stripped 1 base from V and 6 bases from J, with 15 bases between. CDR3 nucleotide sequence: TGTGCCAGCAGTTACTTTACAGGGTTCTCCGCCGGGGAGCTGTTTTTT. Translated: CASSYFTGFSAGELFF.

This sequence joins TRBV3-1 (or the pseudogene TRBV3-2) and TRBJ2-5; 8 bases line up with TRBD2. Per germline, CDR1 LGHDT and CDR2 YNNKEL (reference sequence). The CDR3 contains 17 residues. J lost 4 bases, V lost 0 bases, and 10 bases had no gene match. CDR3: CASSQDPAGVGRETQYF. Written as DNA, the CDR3 is TGTGCCAGCAGCCAAGATCCAGCGGGAGTCGGGAGAGAGACCCAGTACTTC.

This chain uses TRBV5-6 with TRBJ1-2; 7 nucleotides align to TRBD1. The CDR3 has 13 residues. Trimming cost V 4 bases and J 9 bases; bases outside gene matches: 9. The germline CDR1 and CDR2 sequences are SGHDT and YYEEEE. In DNA form, the CDR3 reads TGTGCCAGCAGCGGCTGGGACAGCGAGCGCTACACCTTC. Its translation: CASSGWDSERYTF.

The CDR3 bases are TGTGCCAGCAGCTTAGTGCAGGGTGCCACCTACGAGCAGTACTTC. Translating gives CASSLVQGATYEQYF. The V and J genes are TRBV11-2 and TRBJ2-7, with TRBD1 as a possible D gene (5 bases). This CDR3 region has 15 residues. Germline V gene data show CDR1 as SGHAT and CDR2 as FQNNGV. V gave up 1 base and J gave up 2 bases, with 12 bases separating them.

This chain joins TRBV2 and TRBJ1-5, with a tentative D call TRBD1 (5 bases). V was clipped by 5 bases and J by 7 bases, with 12 bases between them. Germline V gene data show CDR1 as SNHLY and CDR2 as FYNNEI. The CDR3 is 13 amino acids. CDR3 sequence (DNA): TGTGCCAGCAGTCTCAGGGTAGGGCAGCCCCAGCATTTT. Amino acids: CASSLRVGQPQHF.

The chain employs TRBV7-9 and TRBJ1-6; possibly TRBD1 for D (6 bases). Trimming removed 4 bases at V and 7 bases at J, with 14 bases between. This CDR3 region has 15 residues. Germline CDR1 SEHNR, CDR2 FQNEAQ (reference sequence). CDR3 nucleotides: TGTGCCAGCAGCTCAGGGGAACAATGGAATTCACCCCTCCACTTT. Translated, it gives CASSSGEQWNSPLHF. Complete variable domain (other parts from reference TRBV7-9 and TRBJ1-6): DTGVSQNPRHKITKRGQNVTFRCDPISEHNRLYWYRQTLGQGPEFLTYFQNEAQLEKSRLLSDRFSAERPKGSFSTLEIQRTEQGDSAMYLCASSSGEQWNSPLHFGNGTRLTVT.

The chain employs TRBV4-3 and TRBJ1-4; D remains ambiguous. The ends were cut back, 0 bases at V and 1 base at J, with 6 bases in the middle. The CDR3 is made up of 15 amino acids. Looked up from germline, CDR1 is LGHNA and CDR2 is YSLEER. This CDR3 reads CASSQDSGTNEKLFF. CDR3 bases: TGCGCCAGCAGCCAAGATTCAGGAACTAATGAAAAACTGTTTTTT.

The rearrangement uses TRBV7-2 and TRBJ1-3; D possibly corresponds to TRBD1 (5 bases). The CDR3 totals 16 residues. Trimming cost V 5 bases and J 0 bases, with 14 bases left between them. The V gene's germline CDR1 is SGHTA and CDR2 FQGNSA. The CDR3: CASSLMGGSSGNTIYF. DNA of the CDR3: TGTGCCAGCAGCCTCATGGGGGGGAGCTCTGGAAACACCATATATTTT.

This clone was detected once. The chain is built from TRBV30 and TRBJ2-5, with 14 positions matching TRBD2. The CDR3 extends over 15 amino acids. Trimming cost V 1 base and J 2 bases; bases outside gene matches: 0. Germline CDR1 GTSNPN, CDR2 SVGIG (reference sequence). The CDR3 nucleotides are TGTGCCTGGAGTGGGACTAGCGGGAGGCAAGAGACCCAGTACTTC. Amino acids: CAWSGTSGRQETQYF. Filled out from reference TRBV30 and TRBJ2-5, the complete variable domain reads SQTIHQWPATLVQPVGSPLSLECTVEGTSNPNLYWYRQAAGRGLQLLFYSVGIGQISSEVPQNLSASRPQDRQFILSSKKLLLSDSGFYLCAWSGTSGRQETQYFGPGTRLLVL.

V gene TRBV5-1 combines with J gene TRBJ2-1, with a tentative D call TRBD1 (6 bases). Germline values: CDR1 SGHRS, CDR2 YFSETQ. Trimming took off 4 bases at V and 1 base at J, with 9 bases between the two ends. This CDR3 is built from 14 residues. Here the CDR3 DNA reads TGCGCCAGCAGCGCCCAGGGGTCCTACAATGAGCAGTTCTTC. Translated: CASSAQGSYNEQFF.

The chain uses TRBV7-9 and TRBJ1-2, with 7 positions matching TRBD1. The CDR3 is 15 residues long. The J segment lost 6 bases and the V segment lost 5 bases, leaving 12 bases of the junction unmatched. CDR1 is SEHNR, CDR2 FQNEAQ, per germline (reference sequence). The CDR3 spells CASSLRDSRLNGYTF. The CDR3, as DNA: TGTGCCAGCAGCCTGCGGGACAGCCGACTGAATGGCTACACCTTC.

The chain carries TRBV4-3 and TRBJ1-1; D uncertain. Trimming took 3 bases from V and 3 from J, leaving 11 bases between them. From germline, CDR1 is LGHNA and CDR2 YSLEER. This CDR3 has 14 residues. CDR3 sequence reads: CASSHRAGYTEAFF. DNA for the CDR3: TGCGCCAGCAGCCATCGTGCAGGCTACACTGAAGCTTTCTTT.

This clone was seen a few times. The gene calls are TRBV23-1 and TRBJ1-5; D may be TRBD1 (5 bases). TRBV23-1 qualifies as an ORF whose function is uncertain. This CDR3 spans 17 amino acids. V lost 4 bases and J lost 6, with 22 bases in between. Written as DNA, the CDR3 is TGCGCCAGCAGTCGTTTTCGCGGAGACAGAGTTGTTCAGCCCCAGCATTTT. Encoded protein: CASSRFRGDRVVQPQHF.

This clone was recorded only once. J is TRBJ2-1 and V is TRBV3-1 (or the pseudogene TRBV3-2); a possible D gene is TRBD1 (5 bases). The CDR3 contains 15 residues. V was clipped by 1 base and J by 5 bases, with 12 bases between them. CDR1 is LGHDT and CDR2 is YNNKEL in the germline V gene (reference sequence). The CDR3: CASSQAFDRDNEQFF. The CDR3 DNA is TGTGCCAGCAGCCAAGCTTTTGACAGAGACAATGAGCAGTTCTTC.